The 17 T cell receptor beta chains reported below all come from one sample, sequenced in a study of OX40 agonist ivuxolimab in advanced cancers. Some clones are missing from TCRdb's copy, which holds only in-frame ones; the method was immunoSEQ multiplex PCR. Of some 86,000 clones listed, about nine tenths are singletons. The sequenced sample was CD4+ or CD8+ T cells sorted from blood, obtained in a trial of the OX40 agonist ivuxolimab. The receptors were sampled from an adult with an advanced solid tumor such as melanoma, head and neck, liver or kidney cancer.

The gene calls are TRBV5-6 and TRBJ2-3, with unresolved D. With 0 bases removed from V and 2 bases from J, the gap between germline ends came to 10 bases. This CDR3 has 15 amino acids. CDR1 and CDR2 from the germline V gene are SGHDT and YYEEEE. CDR3 DNA: TGTGCCAGCAGCTTGGAAATCAGAGACACAGATACGCAGTATTTT. It specifies CASSLEIRDTDTQYF.

The chain combines TRBV19 with TRBJ2-1, with D uncertain. Germline V gene sequence: CDR1 LNHDA, CDR2 SQIVND (reference sequence). CDR3 length equals 11 residues. V dropped 7 bases and J dropped 7 bases, with 8 bases sitting between them. The CDR3 DNA follows: TGTGCCAGTAAAGTGGCTAATGAGCAGTTCTTC. This encodes CASKVANEQFF.

This chain links TRBV9 with TRBJ2-3; TRBD2 matches at 11 bases. The CDR3 runs to 16 residues. V lost 6 bases, J lost 5 bases, and 11 bases stayed unmatched. Per germline, CDR1 SGDLS and CDR2 YYNGEE. This chain's CDR3 is CASTQTPTSGRDTQYF. As DNA, the CDR3 is TGTGCCAGCACCCAAACCCCTACTAGCGGGAGAGATACGCAGTATTTT.

The chain couples TRBV30 to TRBJ2-4, with 7 positions matching TRBD1. The V segment lost 2 bases and the J segment 1 base; nucleotides outside the gene matches: 8. The CDR3 has 16 amino acids. Looked up from germline, CDR1 is GTSNPN and CDR2 is SVGIG (reference sequence). CDR3 coding DNA: TGTGCCTGGAGTCAAAGGGGGCAGGCGGCCAAAAACATTCAGTACTTC. Translated, it gives CAWSQRGQAAKNIQYF.

The chain uses TRBV28 and TRBJ2-1, with D possibly being TRBD1 (5 bases). Germline-derived CDR1 and CDR2 are MDHEN and SYDVKM. The CDR3 covers 14 residues. V dropped 2 bases and J dropped 5 bases, with 10 bases sitting between them. The CDR3 nucleotides are TGTGCCAGCAGTTTAGTTACAGGAAACAATGAGCAGTTCTTC. It encodes CASSLVTGNNEQFF.

The V gene is TRBV18, the J gene TRBJ1-4; no clear D. The V gene lost 1 base and the J gene lost 4 bases, with 10 bases spanning the gap. The CDR3 spans 15 residues. Germline V gene lookup returns CDR1 KGHSH and CDR2 LQKENI. The CDR3 DNA reads TGTGCCAGCTCACCACAGGCCTGGGGTAATGAAAAACTGTTTTTT. The encoded protein is CASSPQAWGNEKLFF.

This chain uses TRBV15 with TRBJ2-3; 9 bases map to TRBD2. The CDR3 runs 14 residues. J was trimmed by 6 bases and V by 3 bases; bases with no gene match: 4. The germline CDR1 and CDR2 sequences are LNHNV and YYDKDF (reference sequence). For the CDR3, the DNA is TGTGCCACCAGCAGGCGGGAGGGCATGGATACGCAGTATTTT. Amino acids: CATSRREGMDTQYF.

V usage is TRBV7-6 and J usage is TRBJ1-1; TRBD1 might be the D (5 bases). V was trimmed by 5 bases and J by 5 bases, leaving 15 bases between them. The V gene's germline CDR1 is SGHVS and CDR2 FNYEAQ. The CDR3 is 14 amino acids. The CDR3 loop reads CASSLGGGGTEAFF. In DNA, the CDR3 is TGTGCCAGCAGCCTTGGGGGGGGAGGGACTGAAGCTTTCTTT.

V gene TRBV2 combines with J gene TRBJ2-7; the match to TRBD1 covers 11 bases. V shed 2 bases, J shed 6 bases, and the junction held 3 bases outside the gene matches. The CDR3 runs to 14 residues. Germline CDR1 and CDR2: SNHLY and FYNNEI. The CDR3, as DNA: TGTGCCAGCAGTGAAAGTGGGACAGGGGGCGAGCAGTACTTC. This encodes CASSESGTGGEQYF.

V is TRBV7-9 and J is TRBJ1-4, with 9 bases that match TRBD1. The V segment lost 5 bases and the J segment 8 bases; nucleotides outside the gene matches: 9. The CDR3 is made up of 15 amino acids. Germline V gene lookup returns CDR1 SEHNR and CDR2 FQNEAQ (reference sequence). The CDR3 sequence is CASSPNRGLGEKLFF. The CDR3, as DNA: TGTGCCAGCAGCCCGAACAGGGGGCTAGGAGAAAAACTGTTTTTT.

The rearrangement links TRBV30 to TRBJ1-2; D possibly corresponds to TRBD1 (6 bases). CDR3 length equals 14 residues. Germline-derived CDR1 and CDR2 are GTSNPN and SVGIG (reference sequence). V lost 5 bases and J lost 0, with 13 bases in between. This CDR3 is CAWERDTPNYGYTF. CDR3 sequence (DNA): TGTGCCTGGGAACGGGACACCCCTAACTATGGCTACACCTTC.

V gene TRBV27 combines with J gene TRBJ2-7; D is perhaps TRBD2 (6 bases). The V end lost 7 bases, the J end lost 3 bases, and 16 bases lay between the germline ends. Germline loops: CDR1 MNHEY, CDR2 SMNVEV (reference sequence). This CDR3 region has 14 residues. The CDR3 loop is CASIDRGTYYEQYF. For the CDR3, the DNA is TGTGCCAGCATAGACCGGGGGACCTACTACGAGCAGTACTTC.

V is TRBV18 and J is TRBJ2-3; tentatively, D is TRBD1 (6 bases). CDR1 and CDR2 from the germline V gene are KGHSH and LQKENI. The CDR3 sequence is 15 residues long. V lost 6 bases to trimming and J lost 2 bases, with 15 bases between them. CDR3: CASSPVQGPTDTQYF. The CDR3 coding sequence is TGTGCCAGCTCGCCGGTACAGGGCCCCACAGATACGCAGTATTTT.

V gene TRBV6-5 combines with J gene TRBJ1-5, with a weak D call TRBD1 (5 bases). V gave up 9 bases and J gave up 3 bases, with 9 bases separating them. This CDR3 is 12 amino acids long. Germline CDR1 and CDR2: MNHEY and SVGAGI. Here the CDR3 reads CASGGFNQPQHF. CDR3 bases: TGTGCCAGTGGGGGTTTCAATCAGCCCCAGCATTTT.

V usage is TRBV4-2 and J usage is TRBJ2-7; the D gene is possibly TRBD2 (6 bases). Germline V gives CDR1 LGHNA, CDR2 YNFKEQ. The CDR3 consists of 12 residues. The V end was cut by 1 base, the J end by 6 bases, with 7 bases between. Here the CDR3 reads CASSQVSGEQYF. Here the CDR3 DNA reads TGTGCCAGCAGCCAAGTTAGCGGCGAGCAGTACTTC.

The chain recombines TRBV5-4 with TRBJ2-3; 11 bases map to TRBD2. V gave up 6 bases and J gave up 6 bases; unmatched junction bases: 9. Germline V gene sequence: CDR1 SGHNT, CDR2 YYREEE (reference sequence). There are 15 residues in the CDR3. The CDR3 sequence: CASTLGRLAGDTQYF. The CDR3 bases are TGTGCCAGCACCCTCGGTAGACTAGCGGGGGATACGCAGTATTTT.

This clone has only a few counts. CDR3 sequence reads: CASSSRVNTEAFF. CDR3 DNA sequence: TGTGCCAGCAGTTCGAGGGTGAACACTGAAGCTTTCTTT. The chain combines TRBV28 with TRBJ1-1, with D unresolved. V was pared by 4 bases and J by 0 bases, with 6 bases between. Germline CDR1 is MDHEN and CDR2 is SYDVKM. The length of the CDR3 is 13 residues.